One sample yielded the 32 T cell receptor beta chains listed below, sequenced in a study of cytomegalovirus exposure and HLA in healthy donors. Amplification used 60 Vbeta primers and 13 Jbeta primers. The table came from immunoSEQ multiplex PCR; TCRdb's copy has only in-frame clones and leaves some out. Of 160,000 or so clones listed, 60% to 85% are singletons. Material for sequencing was PBMCs. Receptor source: a middle-aged woman in good health and CMV-seronegative.

Only one count was recorded for this clone. The chain uses TRBV5-4 and TRBJ2-3; a possible D gene is TRBD2 (6 bases). The germline V and J ends were trimmed by 0 bases and 10 bases, with 12 bases remaining between them. There are 13 residues in the CDR3. The germline V gene encodes CDR1 SGHNT and CDR2 YYREEE (reference sequence). The CDR3: CASSLDPGGPQYF. The CDR3 DNA is TGTGCCAGCAGCTTGGATCCCGGGGGTCCGCAGTATTTT.

This clone has just a few counts. V usage is TRBV10-3 and J usage is TRBJ1-1; D is unclear. V dropped 3 bases and J dropped 0 bases, with 20 bases sitting between them. Germline V gene lookup returns CDR1 ENHRY and CDR2 SYGVKD. The CDR3 sequence is 18 residues long. The CDR3: CAISETQTSRLLNTEAFF. The CDR3 bases are TGTGCCATCAGTGAAACTCAGACTTCTCGACTATTGAACACTGAAGCTTTCTTT.

The gene calls are TRBV5-1 and TRBJ2-7; 9 positions agree with TRBD2. With V trimmed by 0 bases and J by 5 bases, 3 bases remained unmatched. This CDR3 is 14 amino acids long. From germline, CDR1 is SGHRS and CDR2 YFSETQ. The CDR3 sequence is CASSLDRGRDEQYF. In DNA form, the CDR3 reads TGCGCCAGCAGCTTGGACCGCGGGAGGGACGAGCAGTACTTC.

V gene TRBV5-4 combines with J gene TRBJ2-5; 11 bases line up with TRBD2. The CDR3 sequence is 15 residues long. Trimming at V came to 3 bases and at J to 3 bases, leaving 4 bases not matched to a gene. Germline V gene data show CDR1 as SGHNT and CDR2 as YYREEE (reference sequence). The CDR3 reads CASSSPGLAEETQYF. CDR3 sequence (DNA): TGTGCCAGCAGCTCCCCGGGACTAGCGGAAGAGACCCAGTACTTC.

The V call is TRBV6-4, the J call TRBJ2-3, with 8 bases fitting TRBD2. Germline V gives CDR1 MRHNA, CDR2 SNTAGT. J lost 2 bases, V lost 5 bases, and 9 bases had no gene match. This CDR3 spans 16 amino acids. DNA of the CDR3: TGTGCCAGCAGTCCGACGCTTAGCGGGGACACAGATACGCAGTATTTT. Protein sequence: CASSPTLSGDTDTQYF.

This clone has a single count. The chain couples TRBV5-1 to TRBJ1-1, with D perhaps TRBD1 (5 bases). Trimming cost V 1 base and J 0 bases, with 13 bases left between them. This CDR3 contains 16 residues. CDR1 SGHRS and CDR2 YFSETQ come from the germline V gene. CDR3 residues: CASSLSDRYMNTEAFF. In nucleotides, the CDR3 is TGCGCCAGCAGCTTGAGCGACAGATACATGAACACTGAAGCTTTCTTT.

The chain couples TRBV29-1 to TRBJ2-7; D ambiguous. The length of the CDR3 is 15 residues. The V and J ends lost 4 bases and 3 bases respectively, with 19 bases between them. Germline lookup yields CDR1 SQVTM and CDR2 ANQGSEA. In nucleotides, the CDR3 is TGCAGCGTTGTCTCATTTGGCTCTCTGTTCTACGAGCAGTACTTC. Its protein is CSVVSFGSLFYEQYF.

The rearrangement uses TRBV29-1 and TRBJ1-2; 9 nucleotides match TRBD1. The CDR3 consists of 12 residues. V shed 6 bases and J 6 bases; nucleotides not matched to a gene: 5. The germline V gene has CDR1 SQVTM and CDR2 ANQGSEA. CDR3 loop: CSVGQGRDGYTF. The CDR3 DNA reads TGCAGCGTGGGACAGGGAAGAGATGGCTACACCTTC.

The chain combines TRBV2 with TRBJ1-5; 8 nucleotides match TRBD1. CDR1 SNHLY and CDR2 FYNNEI come from the germline V gene. V lost 6 bases, J lost 7 bases, and 11 bases stayed unmatched. This CDR3 has 15 residues. In nucleotides, the CDR3 is TGTGCCAGCAGCTGGTCGGGACAGGTCCGGCAGCCCCAGCATTTT. This gives the protein CASSWSGQVRQPQHF.

Regarding this clone: Other DNA sequences in the sample encode the same CDR3. The chain joins TRBV4-2 to TRBJ2-2; 10 positions match TRBD2. Germline V gene data show CDR1 as LGHNA and CDR2 as YNFKEQ. The CDR3 runs to 16 residues. The J segment lost 2 bases and the V segment lost 1 base, leaving 1 base of the junction unmatched. This CDR3 is CASSQGTSGNTGELFF. Written as DNA, the CDR3 is TGTGCCAGCAGCCAAGGGACTAGCGGAAACACCGGGGAGCTGTTTTTT.

The DNA for the CDR3 is TGTGCCAGCAGTGTAGAGCGGGGGGGAGCTTATGAGCAGTTCTTC. This sequence encodes CASSVERGGAYEQFF. The gene calls are TRBV2 and TRBJ2-1; 10 bases fit TRBD2. The V gene's germline CDR1 is SNHLY and CDR2 FYNNEI. This CDR3 spans 15 amino acids. V trimming: 4 bases; J trimming: 8 bases; junction bases outside the gene matches: 8.

This clone turned up a few times. The rearrangement uses TRBV5-6 and TRBJ1-1; no reliable D call. Germline loops: CDR1 SGHDT, CDR2 YYEEEE. CDR3 length equals 15 residues. V was clipped by 2 bases and J by 0 bases, with 11 bases between them. CDR3 loop: CASSLVERVNTEAFF. The DNA for the CDR3 is TGTGCCAGCAGCTTAGTGGAGAGAGTGAACACTGAAGCTTTCTTT.

This clone was observed a few times. The rearrangement joins TRBV6-5 to TRBJ1-5; D gene uncertain. The germline V gene has CDR1 MNHEY and CDR2 SVGAGI. The CDR3 length is 15 residues. V was pared by 7 bases and J by 0 bases, with 13 bases between. Written as DNA, the CDR3 is TGTGCCAGCAAAGTTAGGAGCATTAGCAATCAGCCCCAGCATTTT. As protein: CASKVRSISNQPQHF.

V is TRBV19 and J is TRBJ2-7; D might be TRBD1 (5 bases). Germline values: CDR1 LNHDA, CDR2 SQIVND (reference sequence). V was shortened by 3 bases and J by 5 bases, with 14 bases between the two germline ends. This CDR3 comprises 14 residues. The CDR3 sequence: CASSIQGGLDEQYF. For the CDR3, the DNA is TGTGCCAGTAGTATCCAGGGCGGTTTGGACGAGCAGTACTTC.

The chain couples TRBV4-1 to TRBJ2-6; no definite D call. The CDR3 totals 17 residues. The V end was cut by 1 base, the J end by 2 bases, with 12 bases between. Germline CDR1 is MGHRA and CDR2 is YSYEKL. CDR3 DNA sequence: TGCGCCAGCAGCCAAGGGCCCCTTCAACCTGGGGCCAACGTCCTGACTTTC. Its protein is CASSQGPLQPGANVLTF.

V usage is TRBV2 and J usage is TRBJ1-2; D is undetermined. CDR1 is SNHLY, CDR2 FYNNEI, per germline. The ends were cut back, 7 bases at V and 5 bases at J, with 11 bases in the middle. This CDR3 region has 12 residues. This chain's CDR3 is CASTSAFYGYTF. The CDR3 DNA reads as TGTGCCAGCACGAGTGCATTTTATGGCTACACCTTC. Complete variable domain (other parts from reference TRBV2 and TRBJ1-2): EPEVTQTPSHQVTQMGQEVILRCVPISNHLYFYWYRQILGQKVEFLVSFYNNEISEKSEIFDDQFSVERPDGSNFTLKIRSTKLEDSAMYFCASTSAFYGYTFGSGTRLTVV.

The CDR3 nucleotides read TGTGCCAGCAGCCCGGGGACAGGGCCCTATGGCTACACCTTC. Translation gives CASSPGTGPYGYTF. V gene TRBV9 combines with J gene TRBJ1-2, with TRBD1 identical over 9 bases. V shed 4 bases, J shed 4 bases, and the junction held 5 bases outside the gene matches. CDR1 and CDR2 from the germline V gene are SGDLS and YYNGEE. CDR3 length equals 14 residues.

The rearrangement joins TRBV5-4 to TRBJ1-1; 8 bases align to TRBD1. Looked up from germline, CDR1 is SGHNT and CDR2 is YYREEE (reference sequence). The CDR3 sequence is 14 residues long. Trimming cost V 4 bases and J 0 bases; bases outside gene matches: 2. The CDR3 protein is CASSHRGMNTEAFF. CDR3 in DNA: TGTGCCAGCAGCCACAGGGGGATGAACACTGAAGCTTTCTTT.

V gene TRBV28 combines with J gene TRBJ1-2; 9 bases map to TRBD1. The ends lost 5 bases at V and 3 bases at J; junction bases unmatched: 10. Germline CDR1 is MDHEN and CDR2 is SYDVKM. The CDR3 spans 16 residues. The CDR3 sequence: CASSIIGGQGYYGYTF. The CDR3 bases are TGTGCCAGCAGTATAATCGGGGGACAGGGTTACTATGGCTACACCTTC.

The chain joins TRBV2 to TRBJ2-5; 12 bases agree with TRBD2. After removal of 6 bases from V and 5 bases from J, the junction contained 4 bases not matched to a gene. Germline assignment: CDR1 SNHLY and CDR2 FYNNEI. This CDR3 spans 14 amino acids. The CDR3 sequence: CASRSSGGAETQYF. CDR3 coding DNA: TGTGCCAGCAGATCTAGCGGGGGGGCTGAGACCCAGTACTTC. The variable domain in full, with the rest retrieved from reference TRBV2 and TRBJ2-5, is EPEVTQTPSHQVTQMGQEVILRCVPISNHLYFYWYRQILGQKVEFLVSFYNNEISEKSEIFDDQFSVERPDGSNFTLKIRSTKLEDSAMYFCASRSSGGAETQYFGPGTRLLVL.

This chain uses TRBV15 with TRBJ1-6; tentative D call: TRBD1 (6 bases). Trimming took off 9 bases at V and 8 bases at J, with 17 bases between the two ends. Germline values: CDR1 LNHNV, CDR2 YYDKDF (reference sequence). This CDR3 has 14 amino acids. In DNA form, the CDR3 reads TGTGCCACGGGTAACAGGGTTGGGGATTCACCCCTCCACTTT. It specifies CATGNRVGDSPLHF.

This clone showed up just a few times. This sequence joins TRBV28 and TRBJ1-6; D gene unclear. There are 15 residues in the CDR3. From germline, CDR1 is MDHEN and CDR2 SYDVKM. Trimming took off 5 bases at V and 8 bases at J, with 16 bases between the two ends. The CDR3 is CASSIRIEAYSPLHF. The CDR3 region has the DNA TGTGCCAGCAGTATCCGTATAGAGGCTTATTCACCCCTCCACTTT.

This CDR3 is CASSSHTYEQYF. CDR3 nucleotide sequence: TGTGCCAGCAGCTCGCATACCTACGAGCAGTACTTC. The chain recombines TRBV7-6 with TRBJ2-5, with D unclear. Matching the DNA end better, TRBJ2-7 makes the J call doubtful. The CDR3 length is 12 residues. Germline V gene sequence: CDR1 SGHVS, CDR2 FNYEAQ.

This chain joins TRBV28 and TRBJ2-5; a weak D match, TRBD1 (5 bases). Germline assignment: CDR1 MDHEN and CDR2 SYDVKM. V shed 6 bases and J shed 1 base, with 12 bases lying between them. CDR3 length: 14 amino acids. The CDR3 nucleotides are TGTGCCAGCAGCCCATACAGGACCCAAGAGACCCAGTACTTC. Protein: CASSPYRTQETQYF.

The rearrangement links TRBV11-2 to TRBJ2-7, with 7 bases aligning to TRBD2. This CDR3 is 14 amino acids long. J gave up 1 base and V 3 bases, and 3 bases lay outside the gene matches. CDR1 and CDR2 (germline): SGHAT, FQNNGV. Written as DNA, the CDR3 is TGTGCCAGCAGCTTTGGCGGGGGATCCTACGAGCAGTACTTC. This translates into CASSFGGGSYEQYF.

The chain recombines TRBV29-1 with TRBJ1-2; possibly TRBD1 for D (5 bases). In germline, CDR1 is SQVTM, CDR2 ANQGSEA. The CDR3 length is 14 residues. Trimming removed 7 bases at V and 1 base at J, with 16 bases between. The CDR3 protein is CSAKAQGNNYGYTF. The DNA of the CDR3 is TGCAGCGCGAAAGCCCAGGGAAATAACTATGGCTACACCTTC.

The chain carries TRBV19 and TRBJ2-3; D is undetermined. Trimming removed 9 bases at V and 6 bases at J, with 22 bases between. This CDR3 is 15 amino acids long. CDR1 is LNHDA, CDR2 SQIVND, per germline (reference sequence). CDR3 bases: TGTGCCAGCTCCCCAAAACTCGGGTTCATCGATACGCAGTATTTT. Its protein product is CASSPKLGFIDTQYF. Using reference TRBV19 and TRBJ2-3 for the parts outside the CDR3, the full variable domain is DGGITQSPKYLFRKEGQNVTLSCEQNLNHDAMYWYRQDPGQGLRLIYYSQIVNDFQKGDIAEGYSVSREKKESFPLTVTSAQKNPTAFYLCASSPKLGFIDTQYFGPGTRLTVL.

V is TRBV10-3 and J is TRBJ1-2, with 7 bases matching TRBD1. J was trimmed by 4 bases and V by 3 bases; bases with no gene match: 8. Germline CDR1 reads ENHRY; CDR2 reads SYGVKD. The CDR3 totals 15 residues. The CDR3 region is CAISDLTGSFYGYTF. The CDR3 DNA reads as TGTGCCATCAGTGACCTGACAGGGAGTTTCTATGGCTACACCTTC.

The V gene is TRBV7-9, the J gene TRBJ2-2; 7 nucleotides match TRBD1. The J segment lost 3 bases and the V segment lost 2 bases, leaving 0 bases of the junction unmatched. Germline CDR1 SEHNR, CDR2 FQNEAQ (reference sequence). This CDR3 has 14 residues. The CDR3 DNA follows: TGTGCCAGCAGCTTAACAGGGGACACCGGGGAGCTGTTTTTT. Translated, it gives CASSLTGDTGELFF.

This chain joins TRBV14 and TRBJ2-7; 9 nucleotides agree with TRBD1. CDR3 length: 18 residues. Germline CDR1 and CDR2: SGHDN and FVKESK. J lost 0 bases, V lost 0 bases, and 9 bases had no gene match. This CDR3 reads CASSQESGTGNLSYEQYF. CDR3 sequence (DNA): TGTGCCAGCAGCCAAGAATCCGGGACAGGGAACCTCTCCTACGAGCAGTACTTC.

This chain connects TRBV27 to TRBJ2-1; 9 positions match TRBD2. J lost 4 bases, V lost 6 bases, and 7 bases had no gene match. The CDR3 runs 15 residues. The germline V gene encodes CDR1 MNHEY and CDR2 SMNVEV (reference sequence). CDR3 loop: CASRMRGGAYNEQFF. The CDR3 DNA reads as TGTGCCAGCAGGATGCGGGGGGGCGCTTACAATGAGCAGTTCTTC.

This clone showed up just once. The chain links TRBV19 to TRBJ2-5; D perhaps matches TRBD1 (6 bases). The CDR3 has 15 residues. Germline assignment: CDR1 LNHDA and CDR2 SQIVND (reference sequence). With 5 bases removed from V and 8 bases from J, the gap between germline ends came to 21 bases. CDR3 in DNA: TGTGCCAGTAGTGCCTTACAGGGCCCCCCTCGTACCCAGTACTTC. This translates into CASSALQGPPRTQYF.